The source of this T cell receptor beta chain is a study of Graves' ophthalmopathy and Graves' hyperthyroidism (dated by TCRdb to the late 2010s). The study in broad terms: Hyperthyroidism was defined as stable when no progression to ophthalmopathy occurred within 18 months of follow-up. TCR beta repertoire signatures were used to distinguish Graves' ophthalmopathy from Graves' hyperthyroidism and to predict progression to ophthalmopathy. In total, 135 blood samples were TCR-sequenced: around 42 ophthalmopathy, approximately 80 hyperthyroidism and about 17 hyperthyroidism-to-ophthalmopathy patients. A discovery set of 95 to 100 patients (43 ophthalmopathy, about 58 stable hyperthyroidism) was enrolled to explore V-J signatures distinguishing ophthalmopathy from hyperthyroidism. The independent validation cohort included under 20 hyperthyroidism patients plus 17 patients who later progressed from hyperthyroidism to ophthalmopathy. In more than five hyperthyroidism patients, the T-cell repertoires found in thyroid tissue were compared with those found in blood. Following sample collection, hyperthyroidism patients were given methimazole at a starting dose of 30 mg daily, and ophthalmopathy patients were given high-dose intravenous methylprednisolone.

CDR1 MDHEN and CDR2 SYDVKM were looked up in the germline V gene. Ends trimmed: V by 4 bases, J by 4 bases; bases unmatched to a gene: 5. Including the terminal cysteine and phenylalanine, the CDR3 comprises 14 residues. Only the CDR3 DNA stays, 42 bases, in frame from base 1. Study-wide findings and limitations: The 13-signature model separated ophthalmopathy from stable hyperthyroidism with approximately 88% sensitivity and about 84% specificity in cross-validation, and 80%/75% in the test set. No statistical method was used to set the sample size in advance, and the investigators knew which group each participant was assigned to. In validation, the model predicted ophthalmopathy progression with 70.59% sensitivity and roughly 78% specificity; fewer than 15 predicted patients were CT-confirmed with GO in a median of around 6 months. Among expanded thyroid clonotypes with frequency above 0.001, most also showed up in blood, which suggests that blood repertoires may reflect the thyroid immune response.

The hyperthyroidism patients were 18 to 65 years old and newly diagnosed, with a disease duration of less than 2 months. Patients with other autoimmune diseases, uncontrolled infections, pregnancy or lactation were excluded from the study. Clinical symptoms, serum thyroxine, TRAb, thyroid ultrasound and orbital computed tomography were used for diagnosis. Total RNA was extracted with Trizol reagent and quality-checked on an Agilent 2100 Bioanalyzer. With respect to this clonotype: No cognate antigen has been identified for it. No qualities accompany the bases; no much larger clone lies one base away.

For repertoire sequencing, TCR beta CDR3 regions were amplified from RNA transcripts. HTBI primers and the Qiagen OneStep RT-PCR kit were used in a first-round RT-PCR, which was followed by a second-round multiplex PCR, size selection and purification. Libraries were sequenced paired-end with 100 bp reads on an Illumina HiSeq2000. The authors processed their data as follows. SOAPnuke was used to process the reads, throwing out any read that had adapters, had uncalled bases, had a mean Phred below 15, or lacked an exact constant-primer or identifier match. COPE v1.2.5 was used to merge high-quality paired reads. Clonotypes were defined as unique nucleotide sequences and were aligned to IMGT TRB V, D and J references using MiTCR v1.1. Only V-J combinations with frequency above 0.0001 were analysed, covering approximately 99% of repertoires. For each V-J combination, a TCR clonal expansion and chaos score was defined as the ratio of F50 clonal expansion to chaos observed in the TCRdist matrix. Welch's t-statistics and random forest were used to reduce features to approximately 13 V-J combinations, which were fed into a naive Bayes classifier. The similarity between thyroid and blood repertoires was quantified using the Morisita-Horn index. Clones were called with MiXCR by TCRdb after fastp trimmed the public reads at Q25, and only in-frame beta chains were retained. Identical CDR3 proteins give one entry, which carries the most common genes and DNA. The V and J calls and clone size are TCRdb's, not the authors'. Present in this sample are around 1.1 million distinct CDR3 sequences, about 35% of which were seen just once. Over 8.5% of the sample goes to the ten largest clones.

Sequencing used peripheral blood or thyroid tissue (not recorded which). The sequence came from an adult man with Graves' hyperthyroidism. The chain couples TRBV28 to TRBJ2-3; 7 of the junction bases match TRBD2. The DNA reads as follows: TGTGCCAGCAGTTCGGGCGGGAGTTCAGATACGCAGTATTTT. Its translation reads: CASSSGGSSDTQYF.